The present entry profiles one T cell receptor (beta chain) with its context. Its antigen is as yet unknown. The data are from a study of cytomegalovirus exposure and HLA in healthy donors. Whole-study results and caveats: In a later analysis, V- and J-gene trimming of beta chains associated with a DCLRE1C missense variant, replicated independently. As was reported, the HLA-A and HLA-B alleles of most subjects were accurately predicted from TCR beta sequences.

Germline V gene sequence: CDR1 MDHEN, CDR2 SYDVKM. This CDR3 region has 14 residues. The germline V and J ends were trimmed by 6 bases and 2 bases, with 14 bases remaining between them. In the PCR, 60 Vbeta and 13 Jbeta primers were used. Source study methods: Counted up in a later analysis, unique TCR beta chains came to 65 million to 80 million, with roughly 11 million shared. Sequenced by immunoSEQ multiplex PCR; TCRdb stores in-frame clones only, minus some. That table supplies the V and J calls and clone size; D and trimming were determined from the DNA. Here the sample spans 150,000 to 200,000 clones, 86% being singletons.

The sequencing input was PBMCs. The J gene is TRBJ2-7, the V gene TRBV28, with D possibly TRBD1 on 6 matching bases. This TCR was sampled from a woman aged 18-29 years in good health and CMV-seronegative. The CDR3 nucleotides are TGTGCCAGCAGCTCCCCCGGACAGACCTACGAGCAGTACTTC. Translated, it gives CASSSPGQTYEQYF. Drawing the rest from reference TRBV28 and TRBJ2-7, the complete variable domain is DVKVTQSSRYLVKRTGEKVFLECVQDMDHENMFWYRQDPGLGLRLIYFSYDVKMKEKGDIPEGYSVSREKKERFSLILESASTNQTSMYLCASSSPGQTYEQYFGPGTRLTVT.